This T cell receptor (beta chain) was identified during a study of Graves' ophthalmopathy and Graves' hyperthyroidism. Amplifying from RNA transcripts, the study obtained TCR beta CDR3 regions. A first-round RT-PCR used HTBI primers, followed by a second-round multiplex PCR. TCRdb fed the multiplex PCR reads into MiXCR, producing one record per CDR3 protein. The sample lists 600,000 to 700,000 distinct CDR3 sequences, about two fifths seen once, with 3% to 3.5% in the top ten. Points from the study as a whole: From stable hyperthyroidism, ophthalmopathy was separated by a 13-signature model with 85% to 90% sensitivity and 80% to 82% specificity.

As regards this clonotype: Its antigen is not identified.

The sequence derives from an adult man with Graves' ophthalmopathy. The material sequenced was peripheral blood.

The CDR3, as DNA: TGTGCCAGCAGCGTAGATGGGGGGAGGGTAGAGACCCAGTACTTC. Translation gives CASSVDGGRVETQYF. The genes are TRBV9 and TRBJ2-5; 7 bases align to TRBD2. V dropped 0 bases and J dropped 4; count of bases not matched to a gene: 6. The germline V gene encodes CDR1 SGDLS and CDR2 YYNGEE. The CDR3 spans 15 residues.